A single sample gave rise to the 32 T cell receptor beta chains below, sequenced in a study of T cell responses to AZD1222 COVID-19 vaccine. Method: immunoSEQ multiplex PCR; TCRdb's copy keeps in-frame clones and lacks some. The repertoire holds 100,000 or so clones, with 70% to 90% as singletons. The sequencing used peripheral blood, collected on day 0 of AZD1222 vaccination. The receptors derive from an adult in good health.

The chain joins TRBV7-3 to TRBJ2-3; D remains unclear. CDR1 is SGHTA and CDR2 is FQGTGA in the germline V gene. This CDR3 is 14 amino acids long. Deletions cut 1 base from V and 0 bases from J, with 5 bases between. DNA of the CDR3: TGTGCCAGCAGCTTAATTGAAAGCACAGATACGCAGTATTTT. Translation gives CASSLIESTDTQYF.

The chain couples TRBV6-1 to TRBJ2-4, with a tentative D call TRBD2 (6 bases). The CDR3 length is 19 residues. In germline, CDR1 is MNHNS, CDR2 SASEGT. The V end lost 4 bases, the J end lost 0 bases, and 22 bases lay between the germline ends. CDR3 sequence: CASSVPSSGGDLAKNIQYF. The DNA of the CDR3 is TGTGCCAGCAGTGTTCCCTCCTCTGGCGGGGATCTAGCCAAAAACATTCAGTACTTC.

A single count supports this clone. CDR3 sequence: CASSEMSQGLYTGELFF. In DNA form, the CDR3 reads TGTGCCAGCAGTGAAATGAGTCAGGGGCTTTACACCGGGGAGCTGTTTTTT. The chain is built from TRBV2 and TRBJ2-2; the D gene is possibly TRBD1 (6 bases). This CDR3 spans 17 amino acids. V was trimmed by 2 bases and J by 3 bases, leaving 16 bases between them. CDR1 and CDR2 from the germline V gene are SNHLY and FYNNEI. Full variable domain (remainder filled in from reference TRBV2 and TRBJ2-2): EPEVTQTPSHQVTQMGQEVILRCVPISNHLYFYWYRQILGQKVEFLVSFYNNEISEKSEIFDDQFSVERPDGSNFTLKIRSTKLEDSAMYFCASSEMSQGLYTGELFFGEGSRLTVL.

This rearrangement joins TRBV6-4 to TRBJ1-5; D gene uncertain. The germline gives CDR1 MRHNA, CDR2 SNTAGT. Trimming removed 0 bases at V and 4 bases at J, with 7 bases between. The CDR3 covers 14 residues. CDR3 amino acids: CASSDSIGNQPQHF. DNA of the CDR3: TGTGCCAGCAGTGACTCGATTGGAAATCAGCCCCAGCATTTT.

This chain joins TRBV9 and TRBJ1-3; D unclear. Trimming left V 2 bases short and J 0 bases short, with 24 bases between. The CDR3 is 20 amino acids. In germline, CDR1 is SGDLS, CDR2 YYNGEE. Here the CDR3 DNA reads TGTGCCAGCAGCGTCTACTCCGGGATTTCCCCTGCCAACTCTGGAAACACCATATATTTT. Amino acids: CASSVYSGISPANSGNTIYF.

The rearrangement links TRBV12-3 or TRBV12-4 to TRBJ2-5, with 9 positions matching TRBD1. The CDR3 runs to 13 residues. J was trimmed by 5 bases and V by 6 bases; bases with no gene match: 4. The CDR3 loop is CASRGQGIETQYF. The DNA of the CDR3 is TGTGCCAGCAGGGGACAGGGTATCGAGACCCAGTACTTC.

The chain joins TRBV7-6 to TRBJ1-5; TRBD1 aligns across 7 bases. The germline V gene has CDR1 SGHVS and CDR2 FNYEAQ. The CDR3 totals 14 residues. V lost 5 bases and J lost 7; bases outside the gene matches: 8. The CDR3 loop is CASSLTGMSQPQHF. The DNA for the CDR3 is TGTGCCAGCAGCCTGACAGGGATGAGCCAGCCCCAGCATTTT.

This chain uses TRBV5-4 with TRBJ2-5, with D maybe TRBD2 (5 bases). The CDR3 runs to 13 residues. Germline loops: CDR1 SGHNT, CDR2 YYREEE (reference sequence). V gave up 10 bases and J gave up 3 bases, with 16 bases separating them. CDR3 DNA: TGTGCCCTCAGTGGTATTAGCGAAGAGACCCAGTACTTC. Its translation is CALSGISEETQYF.

This rearrangement joins TRBV4-1 to TRBJ1-6; 8 nucleotides align to TRBD1. V was pared by 0 bases and J by 10 bases, with 8 bases of the junction left unmatched. Germline values: CDR1 MGHRA, CDR2 YSYEKL. CDR3 length: 16 residues. The CDR3 is CASSQEGGTGVSPLHF. The CDR3 bases are TGCGCCAGCAGCCAAGAAGGGGGGACAGGCGTCTCACCCCTCCACTTT.

V usage is TRBV7-6 and J usage is TRBJ2-5; tentatively, D is TRBD1 or TRBD2 (5 bases each). V was trimmed by 1 base and J by 3 bases, leaving 12 bases between them. Germline CDR1 reads SGHVS; CDR2 reads FNYEAQ. The CDR3 length is 15 residues. CDR3 DNA sequence: TGTGCCAGCAGCTTAGGTTGGGGGAGCGAAGAGACCCAGTACTTC. It specifies CASSLGWGSEETQYF.

The V and J genes are TRBV10-1 and TRBJ1-2; no definite D call. The germline V and J ends were trimmed by 4 bases and 5 bases, with 11 bases remaining between them. The V gene's germline CDR1 is WNHNN and CDR2 SYGVQD (reference sequence). This CDR3 contains 13 residues. The CDR3 spells CASSGQDGYGYTF. The CDR3 nucleotides are TGCGCCAGCAGTGGTCAGGATGGGTATGGCTACACCTTC.

The chain links TRBV21-1 to TRBJ2-3; the table's D call TRBD2 went unverified against the DNA. TRBV21-1 is an annotated pseudogene. This CDR3 comprises 15 residues. CDR3 region: CASSTLCARTDTQYF. In DNA, the CDR3 is TGTGCCAGCAGCACTCTCTGCGCTCGCACAGATACGCAGTATTTT.

The chain employs TRBV29-1 and TRBJ1-1, with unresolved D. Germline CDR1 reads SQVTM; CDR2 reads ANQGSEA. The CDR3 spans 13 residues. The V end lost 4 bases, the J end lost 0 bases, and 9 bases lay between the germline ends. CDR3 region: CSVVRPLNTEAFF. The CDR3 coding sequence is TGCAGCGTTGTAAGGCCATTGAACACTGAAGCTTTCTTT.

This clone has only one observation. V gene TRBV7-2 combines with J gene TRBJ2-1; 14 nucleotides line up with TRBD2. This CDR3 is 17 amino acids long. Looked up from germline, CDR1 is SGHTA and CDR2 is FQGNSA. J lost 2 bases, V lost 4 bases, and 4 bases had no gene match. CDR3 amino acids: CASSSLTSGRAYNEQFF. In DNA form, the CDR3 reads TGTGCCAGCAGCTCACTGACTAGCGGGAGGGCCTACAATGAGCAGTTCTTC.

The chain combines TRBV19 with TRBJ2-7; D tentatively reads TRBD1 or TRBD2 (5 bases each). Germline V CDR1 and CDR2: LNHDA, SQIVND (reference sequence). The germline V and J ends were trimmed by 2 bases and 7 bases, with 18 bases remaining between them. The CDR3 loop spans 15 amino acids. The CDR3 loop reads CASSIIRGRWEEQYF. CDR3 coding DNA: TGTGCCAGTAGTATAATCCGGGGACGCTGGGAGGAGCAGTACTTC.

CDR3 loop: CAWSVGGTGESPLHF. In nucleotides, the CDR3 is TGTGCCTGGAGTGTAGGGGGGACAGGGGAATCACCCCTCCACTTT. This rearrangement joins TRBV30 to TRBJ1-6; 10 bases are shared with TRBD1. V trimming: 0 bases; J trimming: 10 bases; junction bases outside the gene matches: 6. Germline values: CDR1 GTSNPN, CDR2 SVGIG (reference sequence). This CDR3 spans 15 amino acids.

This clone appeared once. V usage is TRBV7-2 and J usage is TRBJ2-1; TRBD2 matches 8 bases. The trim removed 5 bases at V and 12 bases at J, leaving 9 bases unmatched. Germline V gives CDR1 SGHTA, CDR2 FQGNSA. The CDR3 is made up of 13 amino acids. CDR3 in amino acids: CASSTTSAFGQFF. The CDR3, as DNA: TGTGCCAGCAGCACGACTAGCGCCTTCGGGCAGTTCTTC.

This clone was detected once. The rearrangement joins TRBV11-2 to TRBJ2-3, with 14 nucleotides matching TRBD2. This CDR3 has 19 residues. Trimming cost V 1 base and J 4 bases; bases outside gene matches: 10. Germline V gene data show CDR1 as SGHAT and CDR2 as FQNNGV. The CDR3 sequence is CASSLVPFSGLAGADTQYF. CDR3 DNA: TGTGCCAGCAGCTTAGTTCCATTTTCGGGACTAGCGGGAGCAGATACGCAGTATTTT. The full variable domain, with the rest looked up from reference TRBV11-2 and TRBJ2-3, is EAGVAQSPRYKIIEKRQSVAFWCNPISGHATLYWYQQILGQGPKLLIQFQNNGVVDDSQLPKDRFSAERLKGVDSTLKIQPAKLEDSAVYLCASSLVPFSGLAGADTQYFGPGTRLTVL.

The gene calls are TRBV2 and TRBJ2-2, with 14 positions matching TRBD2. The V and J ends lost 7 bases and 9 bases, in that order; junction bases with no gene match: 7. This CDR3 contains 15 residues. Germline V gene data show CDR1 as SNHLY and CDR2 as FYNNEI. The CDR3 sequence is CASTRLAGGPRELFF. CDR3 nucleotides: TGTGCCAGCACCCGACTAGCGGGAGGGCCCCGGGAGCTGTTTTTT. Combining the CDR3 with reference TRBV2 and TRBJ2-2 gives the whole variable domain EPEVTQTPSHQVTQMGQEVILRCVPISNHLYFYWYRQILGQKVEFLVSFYNNEISEKSEIFDDQFSVERPDGSNFTLKIRSTKLEDSAMYFCASTRLAGGPRELFFGEGSRLTVL.

This chain joins TRBV3-1 (or the pseudogene TRBV3-2) and TRBJ1-2; the D is unclear. Trimming cost V 1 base and J 10 bases, with 13 bases left between them. From germline, CDR1 is LGHDT and CDR2 YNNKEL (reference sequence). The CDR3 is made up of 13 amino acids. The CDR3 bases are TGTGCCAGCAGCCAAGTGAATGCCGGGAACTACACCTTC. Encoded protein: CASSQVNAGNYTF.

The chain carries TRBV11-3 and TRBJ2-2; 12 nucleotides line up with TRBD1. Trimming cost V 2 bases and J 9 bases; bases outside gene matches: 4. This CDR3 comprises 15 residues. Germline V gene sequence: CDR1 SGHNT, CDR2 YENEEA. The CDR3, as DNA: TGTGCCAGCAGCTTAACCGGGACAGGGGGCCGGGAGCTGTTTTTT. Its protein is CASSLTGTGGRELFF. Full variable domain (missing parts from reference TRBV11-3 and TRBJ2-2): EAGVVQSPRYKIIEKKQPVAFWCNPISGHNTLYWYLQNLGQGPELLIRYENEEAVDDSQLPKDRFSAERLKGVDSTLKIQPAELGDSAVYLCASSLTGTGGRELFFGEGSRLTVL.

This clone was observed a handful of times. This rearrangement joins TRBV12-3 or TRBV12-4 to TRBJ1-6; the D is unclear. Trimming cost V 3 bases and J 7 bases, with 4 bases left between them. The CDR3 extends over 12 amino acids. CDR3 nucleotides: TGTGCCAGCAGTTTCCGGAATTCACCCCTCCACTTT. Its protein is CASSFRNSPLHF.

This rearrangement joins TRBV11-3 to TRBJ2-1; the match to TRBD2 covers 11 bases. Per the germline V gene, CDR1 is SGHNT and CDR2 is YENEEA. J lost 6 bases, V lost 5 bases, and 15 bases had no gene match. The length of the CDR3 is 18 residues. The CDR3 DNA is TGTGCCAGCAGCCCCTGGGCCCCCCTAGCGGGAGGAGGCAATGAGCAGTTCTTC. Its translation is CASSPWAPLAGGGNEQFF.

CDR3 coding DNA: TGTGCCAGCAGCTCGGGACAGGGAGTAGATACGCAGTATTTT. Encoded protein: CASSSGQGVDTQYF. V usage is TRBV7-8 and J usage is TRBJ2-3; 9 positions match TRBD1. The CDR3 consists of 14 residues. Germline CDR1 is SGHVS and CDR2 is FQNEAQ. V shed 4 bases and J 5 bases; nucleotides not matched to a gene: 4.

This clone was counted a few times. The chain recombines TRBV28 with TRBJ1-3; D is possibly TRBD1 (5 bases). CDR3 length: 14 residues. Per germline, CDR1 MDHEN and CDR2 SYDVKM. Between the trimmed V and J ends, which lost 1 base and 2 bases, there was a span of 6 bases. As DNA, the CDR3 is TGTGCCAGCAGTTTATTGACAGCTGGAAACACCATATATTTT. Translated: CASSLLTAGNTIYF.

The J gene is TRBJ1-1, the V gene TRBV5-6; D not certain. V lost 1 base and J 7 bases, leaving 8 bases between the germline ends. The CDR3 loop spans 12 amino acids. Germline lookup yields CDR1 SGHDT and CDR2 YYEEEE. The CDR3 region has the DNA TGTGCCAGCAGCTTGTGGGCAGGTGAAGCTTTCTTT. Its protein product is CASSLWAGEAFF. Complete variable domain (other parts from reference TRBV5-6 and TRBJ1-1): DAGVTQSPTHLIKTRGQQVTLRCSPKSGHDTVSWYQQALGQGPQFIFQYYEEEERQRGNFPDRFSGHQFPNYSSELNVNALLLGDSALYLCASSLWAGEAFFGQGTRLTVV.

This clone was observed a handful of times. The chain joins TRBV7-8 to TRBJ2-7; 7 nucleotides agree with TRBD2. CDR1 and CDR2 (germline): SGHVS, FQNEAQ. With V trimmed by 5 bases and J by 4 bases, 8 bases remained unmatched. This CDR3 is built from 14 residues. CDR3 sequence reads: CASSPLALGYEQYF. DNA for the CDR3: TGTGCCAGCAGCCCACTAGCGTTAGGGTACGAGCAGTACTTC.

This chain links TRBV2 with TRBJ1-3; possibly TRBD1 for D (5 bases). Trimming shortened V by 6 bases and J by 0 bases, and 6 bases separated the two germline ends. Germline CDR1 is SNHLY and CDR2 is FYNNEI. This CDR3 has 13 residues. Written as DNA, the CDR3 is TGTGCCAGCAGGGACAACTCTGGAAACACCATATATTTT. The encoded protein is CASRDNSGNTIYF.

The chain links TRBV27 to TRBJ2-7; D possibly matches TRBD1 or TRBD2 (5 bases each). CDR1 and CDR2 (germline): MNHEY, SMNVEV (reference sequence). The CDR3 runs to 16 residues. V lost 0 bases, J lost 7 bases, and 19 bases lay in between. The CDR3 reads CASSLSSVGYWGEQYF. For the CDR3, the DNA is TGTGCCAGCAGTTTATCGTCGGTGGGCTACTGGGGGGAGCAGTACTTC.

The chain links TRBV5-4 to TRBJ2-3, with 12 nucleotides matching TRBD1. The V segment lost 4 bases and the J segment 2 bases; nucleotides outside the gene matches: 2. The CDR3 length is 15 residues. CDR1 and CDR2 from the germline V gene are SGHNT and YYREEE (reference sequence). The CDR3 DNA reads as TGTGCCAGCAGCCGGGACAGGGGGCTCACAGATACGCAGTATTTT. The encoded protein is CASSRDRGLTDTQYF.

The chain uses TRBV7-6 and TRBJ2-2; 8 positions match TRBD1. Germline V CDR1 and CDR2: SGHVS, FNYEAQ. The CDR3 length is 15 residues. V shed 1 base and J 6 bases; nucleotides not matched to a gene: 4. The CDR3 reads CASSLVRTGPGELFF. The CDR3 DNA follows: TGTGCCAGCAGCTTAGTTCGGACAGGGCCCGGGGAGCTGTTTTTT.

The V call is TRBV19, the J call TRBJ1-5; TRBD1 is a possible D gene (6 bases). Germline CDR1 and CDR2: LNHDA and SQIVND (reference sequence). The length of the CDR3 is 13 residues. Between the trimmed V and J ends, which lost 7 bases and 5 bases, there was a span of 12 bases. CDR3 residues: CASNPDRYQPQHF. The DNA for the CDR3 is TGTGCCAGTAATCCGGACAGATATCAGCCCCAGCATTTT.